This T cell receptor (beta chain) was captured in a study of T cell responses to AZD1222 COVID-19 vaccine. General study results and limits: Sampling that yielded the repertoires occurred only after the peak T cell response. After two AZD1222 doses, spike-specific TCR breadth and depth rose versus day 0.

Comment on this clone: Its antigen remains unidentified.

Pooled samples include second doses given at about 4 or 12 weeks. The data were produced by immunoSEQ multiplex PCR, yet TCRdb's version contains in-frame clones alone and is incomplete. Among roughly 120,000 clones, 75% to 90% were seen once, and the ten largest hold about 7.1%. This CDR3 has 15 amino acids. The trim removed 3 bases at V and 6 bases at J, leaving 4 bases unmatched. Germline CDR1 and CDR2: KGHSH and LQKENI. The sequence came from an adult who received the AZD1222 COVID-19 vaccine. Specimen: peripheral blood, collected 28 days after the second AZD1222 dose. The chain is built from TRBV18 and TRBJ2-3, with TRBD1 matching over 12 bases. The CDR3 reads CASSPGQGASDTQYF. The CDR3 DNA reads TGTGCCAGCTCACCGGGACAGGGGGCATCGGATACGCAGTATTTT.